This T cell receptor beta chain is from a study of blood T cell repertoires in COVID-19. Study overall: Acute-phase and convalescent COVID-19 samples originated in the United States, Italy and Spain. T cells, B-cell-depleted T cells, or PBMCs supplied cDNA or gDNA.

As processed by the authors: Estimates of nucleated cell counts were drawn from the amplification of reference gene primers. Clones were sequenced by immunoSEQ multiplex PCR, and TCRdb holds only the in-frame ones, with some missing. V, J and clone size derive from that table, while D and trimming were established from the DNA sequence. This table holds roughly 190,000 clones, approximately 79% found once. The CDR3 runs 16 residues. Germline V gives CDR1 LGHNT, CDR2 FRNRAP. V was trimmed by 0 bases and J by 4 bases, leaving 14 bases between them. The sequenced sample was peripheral blood. The genes are TRBV12-5 and TRBJ2-3, with D tentatively TRBD2 (5 bases). This TCR was recovered from a man in his thirties or forties with active or convalescent COVID-19. CDR3 in amino acids: CASGLVLGEVPDTQYF. DNA for the CDR3: TGTGCTAGTGGTTTGGTACTAGGAGAGGTCCCAGATACGCAGTATTTT.